The clone carrying this TCR beta chain was observed at least ten times. The CDR3 is made up of 17 amino acids. From germline, CDR1 is SGHRS and CDR2 YFSETQ. The V gene end was trimmed by 1 base and the J gene end by 5 bases; junction bases not matched to a gene: 15. This record belongs to a study of blood T cell repertoires in COVID-19. About the research overall: The study drew acute and convalescent COVID-19 samples from the United States, Italy and Spain. Nucleic acid was either cDNA or gDNA, and it came from T cells, B-cell-depleted T cells, or PBMCs.

Authors' processing steps: Nucleated cell counts were estimated from reference gene primer amplification. The repertoire was sequenced with immunoSEQ multiplex PCR; TCRdb's copy has only in-frame clones and lacks some. V and J calls and clone size are as listed in that table; D and trimming were resolved from the DNA. The data contain some 200,000 clones, 85% to 90% of them seen just once; the ten biggest clones take up approximately 4.8%. The TCR sequence derives from a man aged 50 to 59 with acute or convalescent COVID-19. The V call is TRBV5-1, the J call TRBJ2-7, with 7 bases fitting TRBD1. Sequenced material: peripheral blood. In DNA form, the CDR3 reads TGCGCCAGCAGCTTGACTACATATCCGGGACAGAGAGACGAGCAGTACTTC. Its translation: CASSLTTYPGQRDEQYF.